A selection of T cell receptor beta chains follows, all from one sample in a study of T cell responses to AZD1222 COVID-19 vaccine. TCRdb keeps only in-frame clones here, not all; method: immunoSEQ multiplex PCR. The table includes about 130,000 clones, just under 95% detected once. This sample comprised peripheral blood, obtained on day 0 of AZD1222 vaccination. Receptors were obtained from an adult in good health. Both conserved end residues are part of each CDR3. Each record gives: D gene, J gene, clone size, V gene, CDR3 DNA, CDR3 protein. The D gene is left open where the match is weak. Part of the rows lack a size; the others show once, few, many or a class for expanded clones.

. TRBJ2-7 . TRBV20-1 TGCAGTGCATGGGGGGATAGGCAGTACTTC CSAWGDRQYF
. TRBJ1-2 . TRBV3-1/TRBV3-2 TGTGCCAGCAGCCAAGATCGTAAGGGGCCCGGTGGCTACACCTTC CASSQDRKGPGGYTF
TRBD1 TRBJ2-3 . TRBV2 TGTGCCAGCCGTCCGACAGGGGGGAAAGCAGATACGCAGTATTTT CASRPTGGKADTQYF
. TRBJ1-1 . TRBV10-1 TGCGCCAGCAGTGATTCCAGGGATATGAACACTGAAGCTTTCTTT CASSDSRDMNTEAFF
. TRBJ2-7 . TRBV13 TGTGCCAGCAGCTTAGCGGCCGGGCCGCACTACGAGCAGTACTTC CASSLAAGPHYEQYF
TRBD1 TRBJ2-7 . TRBV7-9 TGTGCCAGCAGCCAATACGGGACAGGGAACTACGAGCAGTACTTC CASSQYGTGNYEQYF
. TRBJ1-5 once TRBV18 TGTGCCAGCTCATATGGACGTTTCAATCAGCCCCAGCATTTT CASSYGRFNQPQHF
. TRBJ1-1 . TRBV7-9 TGTGCCAGCAGCTTAGCCTTTTCAGGAAAAAAGCGGTGGGCTTTCTTT CASSLAFSGKKRWAFF
TRBD1 TRBJ1-3 . TRBV19 TGTGCCAGTAGTCCCTCGGGACAGGACGGAAACACCATATATTTT CASSPSGQDGNTIYF
. TRBJ1-2 . TRBV7-2 TGTGCCAGCAGCTTAGGTCAGCCTCCCTATGGCTACACCTTC CASSLGQPPYGYTF
. TRBJ1-1 . TRBV7-9 TGTGCCAGCAGCGCCTTACAGGGACCGTACACTGAAGCTTTCTTT CASSALQGPYTEAFF
. TRBJ1-5 . TRBV2 TGTGCCAGCAGTTCCTCCGGGACAACCCGAAATCAGCCCCAGCATTTT CASSSSGTTRNQPQHF
. TRBJ1-1 . TRBV7-9 TGTGCCAGCAGCTTAGGACAGGAAGCTTTCTTT CASSLGQEAFF
TRBD1 TRBJ2-7 . TRBV28 TGTGCCAGCAGTTTATGGGGGGACAGGAACGAGCAGTACTTC CASSLWGDRNEQYF
TRBD2 TRBJ2-7 . TRBV7-9 TGTGCCAGCAGCCGCGGACTAGCGGATTCCTACGAGCAGTACTTC CASSRGLADSYEQYF
TRBD2 TRBJ2-5 . TRBV3-1/TRBV3-2 TGTGCCAGCAGCGAGACCGGGACTATCCAGTACTTC CASSETGTIQYF
TRBD1 TRBJ1-2 . TRBV5-1 TGCGCCAGCAGCTTTTTGTCACAGGGGTTCCGTGGCTACACCTTC CASSFLSQGFRGYTF
. TRBJ1-5 . TRBV24-1 TGTGCCACCAGTGTTGCCGGGGCGAGACAGCCCCAGCATTTT CATSVAGARQPQHF
. TRBJ1-5 once TRBV2 TGTGCCAGCAGTGAGGGGGGGCCAGGGCAGCCCCAGCATTTT CASSEGGPGQPQHF
. TRBJ2-6 . TRBV4-1 TGCGCCAGCAGCCAGAGTCCTCCGGCCAACGTCCTGACTTTC CASSQSPPANVLTF
. TRBJ1-1 . TRBV5-4 TGTGCCAGCAGCTTGGGGCAGCTCATGAACACTGAAGCTTTCTTT CASSLGQLMNTEAFF
. TRBJ1-3 . TRBV5-1 TGCGCCAGCTATCCGGGACCGAGCTCTGGAAACACCATATATTTT CASYPGPSSGNTIYF
TRBD1 TRBJ1-6 . TRBV19 TGTGCCAGCTCTATCGTCAGGGGGCGGTCACCCCTCCACTTT CASSIVRGRSPLHF
. TRBJ2-3 . TRBV7-9 TGTGCCAGCAGTGAGCGGCCTGGTGGCACAGATACGCAGTATTTT CASSERPGGTDTQYF
TRBD2 TRBJ2-7 . TRBV28 TGTGCCAGCAACTTAGCGGGAGGCTACGAGCAGTACTTC CASNLAGGYEQYF
. TRBJ2-5 . TRBV18 TGTGCCAGCTCGCAAATTCCGGGACCGTCGGAGACCCAGTACTTC CASSQIPGPSETQYF
TRBD2 TRBJ2-2 . TRBV7-3 TGTGCCAGCAGCTTAACGCGGTTCCCCCGCGCTGGACTAGCGGGAGATAGCACCGGGGAGCTGTTTTTT CASSLTRFPRAGLAGDSTGELFF
TRBD1 TRBJ1-5 . TRBV18 TGTGCCAGCTCACCGGGCAGGGGGGGCAATCAGCCCCAGCATTTT CASSPGRGGNQPQHF
TRBD2 TRBJ2-1 . TRBV11-2 TGTGCCAGCAGCTCCGGACTAGCGGGGGACTACAATGAGCAGTTCTTC CASSSGLAGDYNEQFF
. TRBJ2-7 . TRBV7-9 TGTGCCAGCAGCCCGGATCCTCTCTCCACCTACGAGCAGTACTTC CASSPDPLSTYEQYF
TRBD1 TRBJ2-3 . TRBV5-1 TGCGCCAGCAGCCGCACGGGACAGAGCACAGATACGCAGTATTTT CASSRTGQSTDTQYF
. TRBJ1-1 . TRBV6-5 TGTGCCACCAGCCGGGGGGCGAATGAAGCTTTCTTT CATSRGANEAFF
. TRBJ1-6 . TRBV5-1 TGCGCCAGCAGGGGCAGGTCCTCTTCACCCCTCCACTTT CASRGRSSSPLHF
. TRBJ1-2 few TRBV6-5 TGTGCCAGCAGGGACGACGGGAGTAACTATGGCTACACCTTC CASRDDGSNYGYTF
. TRBJ1-4 once TRBV7-6 TGTGCCAGCAGCCCTAGTGTGGGCGGGGGAGAACTGTTTTTT CASSPSVGGGELFF
TRBD1 TRBJ1-2 . TRBV2 TGTGCCAGCAGTGTACAGGGGGCGGGTGGCTACACCTTC CASSVQGAGGYTF
TRBD2 TRBJ2-3 . TRBV9 TGTGCCAGCAGCGTAGGGACTAGCGGGAGGGCCACAGATACGCAGTATTTT CASSVGTSGRATDTQYF
TRBD1 TRBJ1-1 . TRBV2 TGTGCCAGCAGTGAATCAGGGGGACCGCCTAACACTGAAGCTTTCTTT CASSESGGPPNTEAFF
. TRBJ2-7 . TRBV4-2 TGTGCCAGCAGCCACGTTGGCGGGAACTCTGTGGAGCAGTACTTC CASSHVGGNSVEQYF
. TRBJ2-7 . TRBV15 TGTGCCACCAGCAGAACCTTTCTAGCGACCGCCTACGAGCAGTACTTC CATSRTFLATAYEQYF
. TRBJ2-6 . TRBV29-1 TGCAGCGTCGCGACCTTGACTGGGGCCAACGTCCTGACTTTC CSVATLTGANVLTF